This entry concerns a single TCR beta chain. This clone's antigen is unknown. In total, 500 to 700 healthy bone marrow donors made up the cohort. At the time of sampling, all cohort members were nominally healthy, though unrecorded immune exposures were likely present. The donor was CMV seronegative and belonged to the group of under 400 seronegative cohort members. A peripheral blood sample was collected from each donor, and TCR beta sequencing was performed on peripheral blood mononuclear cells. The Qiagen DNeasy Blood Extraction Kit was used to extract genomic DNA from the blood cell samples. The data were obtained in a study of cytomegalovirus exposure and HLA in healthy donors (dated by TCRdb to about 2017). Background on the whole study: In an earlier analysis of 550 to 750 of the donors, 250 to 300 Gb of sequence data and just under 120 million unique TCR beta sequences from about 190 million T cells were reported. Of the roughly 400 genotyped donors, roughly 85% fell in the genetic ancestry cluster associated with self-reported Caucasian donors. All discovery cohort repertoires had been generated on a single sequencing platform. Using immunosequencing, the study profiled T cell repertoires from 550 to 750 subjects and related those repertoires to cytomegalovirus serostatus. To decide whether each TCR beta V gene segment behaved as functional or pseudogenic, an earlier analysis of some 580 of the donors relied on high-throughput TCR beta sequencing. Typing coverage differed by locus: A, B, C, DRB1 and DQB1 were typed in roughly 620-630 donors, DQA1 in about 500, DPA1 in around 610, and DPB1 in 400 to 490. A later analysis re-analyzed previously published TCR beta repertoires from 500 to 700 donors and added high-resolution HLA genotyping to study TCR occurrence patterns. To predict cytomegalovirus infection status, the study brought together high-throughput TCR immunosequencing, statistical association of individual TCRs with disease status, and machine learning. Along with the roughly 700-subject first cohort, a separate validation cohort of over a hundred different subjects was used. Because of strong linkage in the cohort, five DR-DQ haplotypes were treated as single units for association and clustering. In a later genetic analysis, genome-wide SNP genotypes for about three fifths of the 666 donors were used, and that subset was treated as a discovery cohort. On average, 235,054 unique TCR beta nucleotide sequences were sequenced per donor among 398 genotyped donors of the cohort, with about 19% of those sequences being non-productive. Donor age, sex, ethnicity and CMV serostatus were compiled alongside the repertoire data. Class I and class II HLA loci were covered by the typing at four-digit resolution. In the later analysis, no new phenotypic data were used to find candidate immune exposures; instead, reliance was placed on TCR beta sequences and their occurrence across donors. Roughly 300 gigabases of sequencing data and around 87 million unique TCR sequences were included in an early release covering over 600 HLA-typed donors. The study was designed to test whether signatures of past pathogen exposure could be identified by cataloging public T cell receptors.

CDR1 SGHRS and CDR2 YFSETQ were looked up in the germline V gene. The CDR3 has 16 amino acids, counting the end cysteine and phenylalanine. Just CDR3 DNA is preserved here, 48 bases in frame from base 1. Trimmed from V: 2 bases; trimmed from J: 5 bases; junction bases lacking a gene match: 11. Points the paper makes about the study in general: It was suggested by the authors that the approach could potentially be generalized to other disease states and immunological phenotypes. Around 16 rarely observed V segments, including chromosome 9 orphons, were excluded from the earlier analysis of approximately 600 of the donors because counts were too low. Strong co-occurrence of HLA alleles, especially DR and DQ, made assigning TCR associations to individual alleles difficult. In a later analysis, TCR association rates were found to vary across HLA loci, with the most associated TCRs seen for DRB1 alleles and the fewest for HLA-C alleles. Sequencing depth was assumed to be roughly uniform across donors in the presence/absence analyses, though that assumption may not hold. Some IMGT-functional V segments, including TRBV6-2 and TRBV6-3, could not be told apart with the 87-base-pair reads, so those segments were excluded. Cytomegalovirus status was reported to be diagnosed by the classifier with high specificity and sensitivity in both the original and validation cohorts. According to a later analysis, parvovirus B19, influenza, CMV and Epstein-Barr virus appeared linked to several top co-occurrence clusters. In a later analysis, HLA-associated TCR beta chains showed more clonal expansion and lower generation probabilities than non-associated chains that were equally common. V-gene and J-gene trimming of TCR beta chains was associated with a missense DCLRE1C variant in a later genetic analysis, and the association was replicated in an independent cohort. An earlier analysis of several hundred of the donors showed that most TCR beta V segments appeared in productive rearrangements either about 87% or about 30% of the time, which broadly matched IMGT annotations. A few of the identified cytomegalovirus-associated TCR beta chains were confirmed in vitro to be specific for cytomegalovirus antigens. A cluster of highly shared sequence variants was judged likely to represent a technical artifact of the sequencing pipeline. Immune exposure information for the cohort was limited to CMV serostatus. Correlated functional status among segregating V segments might be attributable to linkage disequilibrium, but an unknown experimental factor could not be ruled out. A further reported finding was that TCR beta sequences accurately predicted the HLA-A and HLA-B alleles for most subjects in the first cohort. According to a later analysis, most CMV-associated TCR beta chains appeared to be HLA-restricted, and the HLA associations seemed to be driven largely by CMV exposure. A later analysis associated 17,000 or so TCR beta sequences with specific HLA alleles at a false discovery rate of 0.05. Only TCR beta chains were sequenced in this cohort, and the absence of alpha or paired-chain data limited detectable features. Compared with the 666-donor mean, donors in an Asian-associated ancestry cluster had fewer N-insertions in productive TCRs, according to a later genetic analysis. Most TCR sequences were seen in very few donors, while some public TCRs were found in many individuals. Because HLA typing was unavailable for some donors at each locus, only the typed subset was used in association tests. The study gave a list of some 150 TCR beta chains associated with cytomegalovirus.

Preparation of the library involved the immunoSEQ multiplex PCR assay. The multiplex PCR relied on a mix of 60 forward primers for TCR Vbeta segments and 13 reverse primers for TCR Jbeta segments. The CDR3 region of rearranged TCR beta genes was amplified from genomic DNA by a multiplex PCR assay. The Illumina HiSeq System was used to sequence the amplified TCR beta libraries as 87-base-pair reads. As for the original processing: A later analysis counted about 80 million unique TCR beta chains across the 600 to 850 repertoires, and 10 million to 11 million of these chains were shared by at least two donors. To remove PCR and sequencing errors, raw reads were error-corrected and collapsed into unique sequences using a nearest-neighbor algorithm that merged closely related sequences. CDR3 sequences were aligned to IMGT reference sequences to assign V, D and J gene segments. Each retained sequence needed at least a six-nucleotide match to both a V gene segment and a J gene segment. A rearrangement counted as productive if the CDR3 had no stop codons and remained in frame with V and J, and every other rearrangement counted as non-productive. CDR3 was defined according to IMGT convention as the region running from the second conserved V-encoded cysteine to the conserved J-encoded phenylalanine. Sequences without an unambiguous match to a single V gene segment were excluded from the earlier analysis of about 600 of the donors. An earlier analysis of just under 600 of the donors called V segments functional above 56.7% productive rearrangements and segregating when the between-donor standard deviation exceeded 5%. To diagnose cytomegalovirus status from the catalog of TCR beta chain sequences, a statistical classification framework was built. In a later analysis, TCR nucleotide sequences were compared against IMGT/GENE-DB human TR gene sequences so that V and J genes could be assigned. In a later analysis, CDR3 sequences and most-parsimonious VDJ recombination scenarios were assigned using the TCRdist pipeline. In a later analysis, each TCR beta chain was defined by its CDR3 amino acid sequence together with its V-gene family, and reads lacking a unique V-gene family were excluded. A later analysis removed nearly 600 highly shared, low-generation-probability nucleotide sequences to deal with suspected cross-contamination and a sequencing artifact. In a later analysis, a clonal expansion index for each public chain was calculated from normalized within-repertoire ranks of inferred template counts. Generation probabilities in a later analysis came from a VDJ recombination model fitted to out-of-frame rearrangements, and those results were checked against IGoR. A later analysis scored TCR-TCR, TCR-HLA and TCR-CMV co-occurrence with hypergeometric tests, applying a repertoire-size bias correction to TCR pairs. To estimate false discovery rates, a later analysis permuted the HLA or CMV assignments 20 times. A later analysis grouped co-occurring TCRs with DBSCAN, adding TCRdist sequence similarity when clustering within HLA-allele-positive subsets. Co-occurrence clustering excluded repertoires with fewer than 30,000 or more than 120,000 public chains, plus five with anomalous nucleotide sharing. Sourced from immuneACCESS, this table was stored by TCRdb with only in-frame sequences that have V and J called. A share of the clones is absent; for the studies checked, an unresolved V gene accounts for under half, and the remainder has no known explanation. Clonal size and the V and J genes are those of that table, whereas D and trimming came from the DNA. The sample's own table lists approximately 50,000 clones. The ten largest clones take up about 2.5% of the sample.

The TCR comes from a female donor in good health and CMV-seronegative. The source material was PBMCs. The chain couples TRBV5-1 to TRBJ1-2; 8 bases in between match TRBD1. The CDR3 protein: CASSLIPGQVEYGYTF. The nucleotides read TGCGCCAGCAGCTTAATTCCGGGACAGGTCGAATATGGCTACACCTTC.